This T cell receptor (beta chain) was observed in a study of tissue T cells after allogeneic stem cell transplantation. V lost 0 bases to trimming and J lost 10 bases, with 12 bases between them. CDR3 length equals 13 residues. Per germline, CDR1 LGHNA and CDR2 YSLEER. Method: immunoSEQ multiplex PCR; TCRdb's copy keeps in-frame clones and lacks some. Among about 28,000 clones listed, over 75% were seen once. This rearrangement joins TRBV4-3 to TRBJ1-2; TRBD1 might be the D (5 bases). The source of this sequence is a woman between 18 and 55 years old who later had graft-versus-host disease after an allogeneic stem cell transplant. The sequences come from blood, collected before transplantation. The CDR3 DNA follows: TGCGCCAGCAGCCAAGATACACAGGATGCCTACACCTTC. This translates into CASSQDTQDAYTF.